The source of this T cell receptor beta chain is a study of shared clonotypes between healthy human individuals. The assay was immunoSEQ multiplex PCR, and TCRdb's table has in-frame clones only and misses some. Here the sample spans approximately 1,000,000 clones, around 82% being singletons. Germline-derived CDR1 and CDR2 are SGHNT and YYREEE (reference sequence). J gave up 2 bases and V 10 bases, and 12 bases lay outside the gene matches. The length of the CDR3 is 15 residues. This clonotype was obtained from a man younger than 35 in good health. Some clones in this sample may be carry-over from other donors' samples. Sequencing was carried out using memory CD4+ T cells from PBMCs. Described subset: CD45RA-negative fraction. This sequence joins TRBV5-4 and TRBJ2-3; 8 nucleotides align to TRBD2. CDR3 residues: CAAVSGNRPTDTQYF. DNA for the CDR3: TGTGCCGCAGTTAGCGGGAATCGCCCCACAGATACGCAGTATTTT. The full variable domain, in which reference TRBV5-4 and TRBJ2-3 provide the parts outside the CDR3, is ETGVTQSPTHLIKTRGQQVTLRCSSQSGHNTVSWYQQALGQGPQFIFQYYREEENGRGNFPPRFSGLQFPNYSSELNVNALELDDSALYLCAAVSGNRPTDTQYFGPGTRLTVL.